The 27 T cell receptor beta chains below all came from one sample that was sequenced in a study of blood T cell repertoires in COVID-19 (dated by TCRdb to 2018 to 2020). Library method: the immunoSEQ multiplex PCR assay. TCRdb mirrors the immuneACCESS table, restricted to in-frame sequences. Some clones are absent from its copies; in checked studies, under half trace to an unresolved V gene, and the reason for the others is unknown. This sample lists about 94,000 clones; more than 70% were detected once. Jointly, the top ten make up over 10% of the sample. Sequencing was carried out using peripheral blood. These receptors all stem from an older woman in a cohort sampled during active or convalescent COVID-19.

Here the CDR3 reads CASSLTRLNTEAFF. In DNA form, the CDR3 reads TGTGCCAGCAGCTTAACTCGGTTGAACACTGAAGCTTTCTTT. The gene calls are TRBV11-2 and TRBJ1-1; D gene ambiguous. The germline V gene has CDR1 SGHAT and CDR2 FQNNGV. The V end lost 2 bases, the J end lost 0 bases, and 7 bases lay between the germline ends. This CDR3 spans 14 amino acids.

This chain links TRBV28 with TRBJ2-2, with TRBD2 as a possible D gene (5 bases). V was shortened by 7 bases and J by 8 bases, with 11 bases between the two germline ends. CDR1 is MDHEN, CDR2 SYDVKM, per germline. The CDR3 loop spans 12 amino acids. The CDR3 region is CASKDYSGELFF. DNA for the CDR3: TGTGCCAGCAAAGACTATTCGGGGGAGCTGTTTTTT.

The chain joins TRBV28 to TRBJ2-7; 10 bases map to TRBD2. After removal of 4 bases from V and 2 bases from J, the junction contained 11 bases not matched to a gene. Germline loops: CDR1 MDHEN, CDR2 SYDVKM. The CDR3 extends over 17 amino acids. The CDR3 bases are TGTGCCAGCAGTTATAATGGACTAGCGGAGGACGCCTACGAGCAGTACTTC. Translating gives CASSYNGLAEDAYEQYF.

This clone was picked up a small number of times. The chain has TRBV6-5 and TRBJ1-4, with TRBD1 identical over 11 bases. The germline CDR1 and CDR2 sequences are MNHEY and SVGAGI. The V segment lost 2 bases and the J segment 7 bases; nucleotides outside the gene matches: 6. The CDR3 consists of 16 residues. The CDR3 nucleotides read TGTGCCAGCAGTTACGTGAGGGACAGGGGGTTTGAAAAACTGTTTTTT. Translation gives CASSYVRDRGFEKLFF.

The chain uses TRBV19 and TRBJ1-3; 10 positions agree with TRBD1. CDR3 size: 17 residues. Losses at the gene ends were 3 bases for V and 0 bases for J; bases not matched to a gene: 5. Germline V CDR1 and CDR2: LNHDA, SQIVND (reference sequence). CDR3 coding DNA: TGTGCCAGTAGTATTCGGACAGGGGGACCCTCTGGAAACACCATATATTTT. This codes for CASSIRTGGPSGNTIYF.

The chain links TRBV29-1 to TRBJ1-6; TRBD1 aligns across 8 bases. CDR1 is SQVTM and CDR2 is ANQGSEA in the germline V gene. The V and J ends lost 5 bases and 6 bases, in that order; junction bases with no gene match: 6. This CDR3 region has 14 residues. The CDR3, as DNA: TGCAGCGTTACCACAGGGGGTCCTAATTCACCCCTCCACTTT. This sequence encodes CSVTTGGPNSPLHF.

The V and J genes are TRBV18 and TRBJ2-3, with 13 bases matching TRBD2. This CDR3 has 18 residues. V lost 3 bases to trimming and J lost 1 base; unmatched junction nucleotides: 7. Germline CDR1 and CDR2: KGHSH and LQKENI. The CDR3 DNA sequence: TGTGCCAGCTCACCGGGACTAGCGGGGAGCCGAGGCACAGATACGCAGTATTTT. Translated, it gives CASSPGLAGSRGTDTQYF.

The rearrangement joins TRBV18 to TRBJ1-3; tentatively, D is TRBD1 (6 bases). Germline loops: CDR1 KGHSH, CDR2 LQKENI. V dropped 1 base and J dropped 0 bases, with 10 bases sitting between them. This CDR3 has 16 amino acids. The CDR3 DNA reads as TGTGCCAGCTCACCACAGCCGGGACACTCTGGAAACACCATATATTTT. This sequence encodes CASSPQPGHSGNTIYF.

The rearrangement joins TRBV7-2 to TRBJ2-2, with 10 bases identical to TRBD2. Trimming took 4 bases from V and 5 from J; bases not matched to a gene: 7. The CDR3 extends over 16 amino acids. Germline assignment: CDR1 SGHTA and CDR2 FQGNSA. CDR3 nucleotide sequence: TGTGCCAGCAGCTATCACGCTAGCGGGAGTACCGGGGAGCTGTTTTTT. Protein: CASSYHASGSTGELFF.

This clone appeared a single time. CDR3 protein: CASSPGLSTDTQYF. CDR3 DNA sequence: TGTGCCAGCAGCCCGGGACTGAGCACAGATACGCAGTATTTT. The genes are TRBV6-2 or TRBV6-3 and TRBJ2-3, with a weak D call TRBD2 (6 bases). The CDR3 extends over 14 amino acids. Between the trimmed V and J ends, which lost 6 bases and 0 bases, there was a span of 10 bases. CDR1 and CDR2 from the germline V gene are MNHEY and SVGEGT.

The genes are TRBV10-3 and TRBJ2-7, with D possibly matching TRBD1 (5 bases). Trimming took off 2 bases at V and 3 bases at J, with 11 bases between the two ends. Germline V gives CDR1 ENHRY, CDR2 SYGVKD. The CDR3 covers 14 residues. CDR3 loop: CAISEGGADYEQYF. The CDR3 nucleotides are TGTGCCATCAGTGAGGGTGGGGCTGACTACGAGCAGTACTTC.

This chain joins TRBV12-5 and TRBJ1-1; TRBD1 aligns across 8 bases. V trimming: 2 bases; J trimming: 5 bases; junction bases outside the gene matches: 4. CDR1 and CDR2 (germline): LGHNT, FRNRAP. This CDR3 has 14 residues. As DNA, the CDR3 is TGTGCTAGTGGTTTGCAGGGGGCTGGGACTGAAGCTTTCTTT. Protein product: CASGLQGAGTEAFF.

This chain joins TRBV27 and TRBJ2-6; TRBD1 aligns across 12 bases. Germline V gene lookup returns CDR1 MNHEY and CDR2 SMNVEV (reference sequence). Trimming at V came to 3 bases and at J to 2 bases, leaving 2 bases not matched to a gene. The CDR3 contains 17 residues. The CDR3 coding sequence is TGTGCCAGCAGTTTCGGGACAGGGGGCGCTGGGGCCAACGTCCTGACTTTC. Translation: CASSFGTGGAGANVLTF.

J is TRBJ2-7 and V is TRBV28, with D possibly being TRBD2 (6 bases). V was cut by 3 bases and J by 6 bases, with 12 bases left in between. CDR3 length equals 13 residues. The germline V gene encodes CDR1 MDHEN and CDR2 SYDVKM. CDR3 sequence: CASSLRGSLEQYF. In DNA, the CDR3 is TGTGCCAGCAGTTTGCGGGGAAGTCTCGAGCAGTACTTC.

The V and J genes are TRBV28 and TRBJ2-2; 7 nucleotides match TRBD1. Per germline, CDR1 MDHEN and CDR2 SYDVKM. The CDR3 runs 14 residues. V was clipped by 2 bases and J by 7 bases; unmatched bases: 4. CDR3 region: CASSLTGVSGELFF. In DNA form, the CDR3 reads TGTGCCAGCAGTTTAACAGGGGTCAGCGGGGAGCTGTTTTTT.

This clone was counted once. The chain carries TRBV6-6 and TRBJ1-1, with D tentatively TRBD1 (6 bases). There are 15 residues in the CDR3. V was cut by 7 bases and J by 4 bases, with 19 bases left in between. Germline loops: CDR1 MNHNY, CDR2 SVGAGI (reference sequence). In DNA form, the CDR3 reads TGTGCCAGCACTGAATCGGGGGGCTTCAGCACTGAAGCTTTCTTT. The encoded protein is CASTESGGFSTEAFF.

The J gene is TRBJ1-1, the V gene TRBV12-1; the DNA was not compared with TRBD1, the D call given in the table. TRBV12-1 is listed as a pseudogene. This CDR3 region has 15 residues. The CDR3 nucleotides are TGTGCCAGCAGCTTCCTCGGGGACAGGGCGACTGAAGCTTTCTTT. Amino acid sequence: CASSFLGDRATEAFF.

The CDR3 here is CASSILGVGVTDTQYF. The CDR3 region has the DNA TGTGCCAGCAGTATCCTAGGTGTTGGTGTTACAGATACGCAGTATTTT. The chain couples TRBV25-1 to TRBJ2-3, with D unresolved. Between the trimmed V and J ends, which lost 5 bases and 3 bases, there was a span of 18 bases. The CDR3 contains 16 residues. Germline CDR1 reads MGHDK; CDR2 reads SYGVNS.

V gene TRBV9 combines with J gene TRBJ2-3, with TRBD1 matching 7 bases. This CDR3 spans 13 amino acids. Per the germline V gene, CDR1 is SGDLS and CDR2 is YYNGEE. After removal of 0 bases from V and 11 bases from J, the junction contained 6 bases not matched to a gene. The CDR3 DNA is TGTGCCAGCAGCGTAGGTGACAGGGTGAAGCAGTATTTT. Residues: CASSVGDRVKQYF.

This chain uses TRBV9 with TRBJ2-1, with D possibly matching TRBD1 (5 bases). V dropped 4 bases and J dropped 0 bases, with 20 bases sitting between them. Germline-derived CDR1 and CDR2 are SGDLS and YYNGEE. The CDR3 length is 18 residues. The CDR3 DNA follows: TGTGCCAGCAGCCCCCCCAAGTCCCAGGGCCCCTCCTACAATGAGCAGTTCTTC. Translation: CASSPPKSQGPSYNEQFF.

The sample holds a few counts of this clone. The rearrangement uses TRBV5-5 and TRBJ2-1; 11 positions agree with TRBD2. V shed 4 bases and J 9 bases; nucleotides not matched to a gene: 15. The germline V gene has CDR1 SGHKS and CDR2 YYEKEE (reference sequence). The CDR3 is 17 residues long. This CDR3 reads CASSPLGSGRALGEQFF. DNA for the CDR3: TGTGCCAGCAGCCCGCTTGGTAGCGGGAGGGCCTTGGGTGAGCAGTTCTTC.

The chain recombines TRBV5-4 with TRBJ1-2; 7 bases are shared with TRBD1. The CDR3 has 16 amino acids. Germline CDR1 is SGHNT and CDR2 is YYREEE (reference sequence). The ends lost 1 base at V and 4 bases at J; junction bases unmatched: 10. This CDR3 is CASSLYGTDGFYGYTF. The CDR3 DNA sequence: TGTGCCAGCAGCTTGTACGGGACAGATGGGTTCTATGGCTACACCTTC.

This rearrangement joins TRBV18 to TRBJ1-5, with D uncertain. This CDR3 region has 15 residues. Germline-derived CDR1 and CDR2 are KGHSH and LQKENI. Trimming cost V 6 bases and J 0 bases, with 12 bases left between them. The CDR3 loop is CASSPEANSNQPQHF. DNA of the CDR3: TGTGCCAGCTCTCCCGAGGCGAATAGCAATCAGCCCCAGCATTTT.

The chain joins TRBV4-1 to TRBJ1-4, with D hard to call. The V end lost 2 bases, the J end lost 8 bases, and 9 bases lay between the germline ends. Germline V gives CDR1 MGHRA, CDR2 YSYEKL. There are 13 residues in the CDR3. The chain's CDR3 is CASSQPPGEKLFF. The CDR3 nucleotides read TGCGCCAGCAGCCAACCCCCGGGAGAAAAACTGTTTTTT.

This rearrangement joins TRBV6-5 to TRBJ2-7; 9 bases line up with TRBD1. The germline CDR1 and CDR2 sequences are MNHEY and SVGAGI. The length of the CDR3 is 14 residues. Losses at the gene ends were 6 bases for V and 4 bases for J; bases not matched to a gene: 7. CDR3 DNA: TGTGCCAGCAGGCCACAGGGGGCGGGGTACGAGCAGTACTTC. Encoded protein: CASRPQGAGYEQYF.

The chain employs TRBV4-1 and TRBJ2-1, with TRBD2 matching over 7 bases. Germline lookup yields CDR1 MGHRA and CDR2 YSYEKL. V shed 1 base and J 6 bases; nucleotides not matched to a gene: 6. This CDR3 region has 15 residues. The DNA for the CDR3 is TGCGCCAGCAGCCAAGGGGGAGGGAGGGGCAATGAGCAGTTCTTC. It is translated as CASSQGGGRGNEQFF.

J is TRBJ2-7 and V is TRBV11-2; 7 nucleotides agree with TRBD1. Per the germline V gene, CDR1 is SGHAT and CDR2 is FQNNGV. The ends lost 4 bases at V and 6 bases at J; junction bases unmatched: 6. The CDR3 runs 13 residues. CDR3 protein: CASSSLDRVEQYF. The CDR3 region has the DNA TGTGCCAGCAGCTCCTTAGACAGGGTCGAGCAGTACTTC.